This record looks at one T cell receptor beta chain sequence and its context. What it binds is unknown. The source of the sample is a study of a mutant IDH1 vaccine in newly diagnosed glioma. The overall study: Patients got their first vaccination 4-6 weeks after radiotherapy alone, or with temozolomide cycles. Week 47 marked visit V13, whereas week 35 marked visit V12. Findings and caveats of the study: The study observed vaccine-induced immune responses in just over 90% of patients.

The CDR3 has 16 amino acids. The V and J ends lost 5 bases and 5 bases, in that order; junction bases with no gene match: 8. Per germline, CDR1 SGHTA and CDR2 FQGNSA. TCRdb keeps only in-frame clones here, not all; method: immunoSEQ multiplex PCR. The sample records about 50,000 clones, around 80% being singletons. The time point: week 35, safety follow-up. Every single dose of the vaccine, 300 ug of mutant IDH1 20-mer peptide, came with topical imiquimod. The V call is TRBV7-2, the J call TRBJ2-5; 13 nucleotides line up with TRBD2. Specimen: PBMCs, collected from a glioma patient whose treatment included an IDH1 peptide vaccine. This TCR came from a man aged 35 to 55 with glioma. CDR3 in amino acids: CASSPWTSGSGETQYF. CDR3 DNA: TGTGCCAGCAGCCCTTGGACTAGCGGGAGTGGGGAGACCCAGTACTTC.